The clone carrying this T cell receptor beta chain was observed a few times. CDR1 and CDR2 (germline): SGHDN, FVKESK. The trim removed 4 bases at V and 4 bases at J, leaving 3 bases unmatched. The CDR3 is 15 amino acids. The data were obtained in a study of T-cell memory formation after mild COVID-19. TCRdb analysed the 5' RACE reads with MiXCR anew, one entry per CDR3 protein. The sample contains roughly 300,000 distinct CDR3 sequences, roughly 13% of which appear only once. Material: PBMCs or a T cell subset sorted from them (not recorded which). This sequence joins TRBV14 and TRBJ1-4; 10 bases are shared with TRBD1. This TCR came from a man in his late teens or twenties who had mild COVID-19 (a few samples of this study predate the infection). Cell type and time point are not known. CDR3 amino acids: CASSRWDRGNEKLFF. The DNA for the CDR3 is TGTGCCAGCAGCCGCTGGGACAGGGGTAATGAAAAACTGTTTTTT.